This is a list of T cell receptor beta chains from one sample in a study of Graves' ophthalmopathy and Graves' hyperthyroidism. TCRdb ran MiXCR on the multiplex PCR reads and lists one entry per CDR3 protein. Found here are around 520,000 distinct CDR3 sequences, just under 40% of them singletons; the top ten hold around 4.6%. Material: peripheral blood or thyroid tissue (not recorded which). Every receptor here comes from an adult man with Graves' hyperthyroidism. Each CDR3 is given with its conserved first and last residue. The order of the fields is V gene, J gene, clone size, D gene, CDR3 protein, CDR3 DNA. A D gene is named only where the DNA matches it firmly. Not all rows give a size; the values are once, few, many and, for expanded clones, a class.

V: TRBV15
J: TRBJ2-7
size: many
D: TRBD2
CDR3: CATSRKLAGGIYEQYF
DNA: TGTGCCACCAGCAGAAAACTAGCGGGAGGGATCTACGAGCAGTACTTC

V: TRBV10-3
J: TRBJ1-1
size: NA
D: TRBD1
CDR3: CASRPGTGLLFYTEAFF
DNA: TGTGCCAGCAGACCGGGGACAGGGCTTTTGTTTTACACTGAAGCCTTCTTT

V: TRBV4-2
J: TRBJ2-7
size: many
D: TRBD2
CDR3: CASSQGGLTSGRIQYF
DNA: TGTGCCAGCAGCCAAGGGGGACTGACTAGCGGGAGGATCCAGTACTTC

V: TRBV5-5
J: TRBJ1-6
size: many
D: NA
CDR3: CASSLLVEGSSPLHF
DNA: TGTGCCAGCAGCTTGCTGGTGGAAGGGAGTTCACCCCTCCACTTT

V: TRBV5-1
J: TRBJ1-1
size: NA
D: TRBD1
CDR3: CASRAGTGISEAFF
DNA: TGCGCCAGCAGGGCCGGGACAGGGATTAGTGAAGCTTTCTTT

V: TRBV7-2
J: TRBJ2-5
size: many
D: TRBD2
CDR3: CASSWTSGNELETQYF
DNA: TGTGCCAGCAGCTGGACTAGCGGGAACGAGTTGGAGACCCAGTACTTC

V: TRBV19
J: TRBJ2-6
size: many
D: NA
CDR3: CASSIVMNLAGANVLTF
DNA: TGTGCCAGTAGTATAGTTATGAATTTAGCCGGGGCCAACGTCCTGACTTTC

V: TRBV7-2
J: TRBJ1-3
size: once
D: NA
CDR3: CASSQKRRSGNTIYF
DNA: TGTGCCAGCAGCCAAAAACGGCGCTCTGGAAACACCATATATTTT

V: TRBV24-1
J: TRBJ1-5
size: many
D: TRBD1
CDR3: CATRGQGDYQPQHF
DNA: TGTGCCACCAGGGGACAGGGGGATTATCAGCCCCAGCATTTT

V: TRBV2
J: TRBJ2-3
size: NA
D: NA
CDR3: CASSDKAGDTQYF
DNA: TGTGCCAGCAGTGACAAGGCGGGAGATACGCAGTATTTT

V: TRBV9
J: TRBJ1-1
size: few
D: TRBD1
CDR3: CASSAPGGNTEAFF
DNA: TGTGCCAGCAGCGCACCAGGGGGCAACACTGAAGCTTTCTTT

V: TRBV29-1
J: TRBJ2-1
size: once
D: TRBD2
CDR3: CSAWTSASSYNEQFF
DNA: TGCAGCGCCTGGACTAGTGCAAGCTCCTACAATGAGCAGTTCTTC

V: TRBV12-3/TRBV12-4
J: TRBJ2-3
size: NA
D: NA
CDR3: CASSLIGGTDAQYF
DNA: TGTGCCAGCAGTTTAATCGGGGGCACAGATGCGCAGTATTTT

V: TRBV20-1
J: TRBJ2-7
size: many
D: TRBD2
CDR3: CSVPVLLAGGYEQYF
DNA: TGCAGTGTTCCCGTTCTGCTAGCGGGAGGCTACGAGCAGTACTTC

V: TRBV20-1
J: TRBJ2-7
size: many
D: NA
CDR3: CSARTPEFREDEQYF
DNA: TGCAGTGCTAGAACCCCGGAGTTCAGGGAAGACGAGCAGTACTTC

V: TRBV2
J: TRBJ1-1
size: many
D: NA
CDR3: CASSESLLTTEAFF
DNA: TGTGCCAGCAGTGAAAGCCTCCTTACCACTGAAGCTTTCTTT

V: TRBV11-2
J: TRBJ2-7
size: many
D: NA
CDR3: CASSSSGQGEQYF
DNA: TGTGCCAGCAGCTCTAGTGGGCAGGGCGAGCAGTACTTC

V: TRBV2
J: TRBJ1-2
size: NA
D: NA
CDR3: CASVGRLYGYTF
DNA: TGTGCTAGCGTAGGACGGCTCTATGGCTACACCTTC

V: TRBV9
J: TRBJ2-7
size: NA
D: TRBD2
CDR3: CASSVEGTSSHEQYF
DNA: TGTGCCAGCAGCGTAGAGGGGACTAGTTCCCACGAGCAGTACTTC

V: TRBV4-1
J: TRBJ2-7
size: NA
D: NA
CDR3: CASSPGEGSSYEQYF
DNA: TGCGCCAGCAGCCCAGGGGAGGGATCCTCCTACGAGCAGTACTTC

V: TRBV12-3/TRBV12-4
J: TRBJ1-5
size: NA
D: NA
CDR3: CASSPVGKVQPQHF
DNA: TGTGCCAGCTCACCGGTGGGGAAGGTTCAGCCCCAGCATTTT

V: TRBV25-1
J: TRBJ1-6
size: many
D: TRBD1
CDR3: CASSEYILRAGGGSPLHF
DNA: TGTGCCAGCAGTGAATATATTCTTCGGGCAGGGGGAGGTTCACCCCTCCACTTT

V: TRBV9
J: TRBJ2-7
size: NA
D: NA
CDR3: CASSLGAGTLGSYGQYF
DNA: TGTGCCAGCAGCTTGGGGGCCGGGACATTGGGATCCTACGGGCAGTACTTC

V: TRBV19
J: TRBJ2-5
size: few
D: NA
CDR3: CASMGNALETQYF
DNA: TGTGCCAGTATGGGGAACGCGCTGGAGACCCAGTACTTC

V: TRBV11-2
J: TRBJ1-3
size: NA
D: TRBD1
CDR3: CASSLDGTAGNTIYF
DNA: TGTGCCAGCAGCTTAGATGGGACAGCTGGAAACACCATATATTTT

V: TRBV7-2
J: TRBJ2-3
size: NA
D: TRBD1
CDR3: CASSYPKPGQPTDTQYF
DNA: TGTGCCAGCAGCTATCCCAAACCGGGACAGCCAACAGATACGCAGTATTTT

V: TRBV14
J: TRBJ2-5
size: NA
D: TRBD1
CDR3: CASSRRGQRRTQYF
DNA: TGTGCCAGCAGCCGACGGGGACAGAGAAGGACCCAGTACTTC

V: TRBV7-9
J: TRBJ2-3
size: many
D: TRBD2
CDR3: CAGTGTSGTRLTDTQYF
DNA: TGTGCCGGAACCGGGACTAGCGGGACCCGACTCACAGATACGCAGTATTTT

V: TRBV7-8
J: TRBJ2-2
size: many
D: NA
CDR3: CASSSTGHTGELFF
DNA: TGTGCCAGCAGCTCAACGGGCCACACCGGGGAGCTGTTTTTT

V: TRBV7-9
J: TRBJ2-5
size: many
D: TRBD2
CDR3: CASSQTSGRVVGWQETQYF
DNA: TGTGCCAGCAGCCAAACTAGCGGGAGGGTCGTGGGTTGGCAAGAGACCCAGTACTTC

V: TRBV7-9
J: TRBJ1-1
size: NA
D: NA
CDR3: CASSVAQGSTEAFF
DNA: TGTGCCAGCAGCGTAGCGCAGGGGAGCACTGAAGCTTTCTTT

V: TRBV4-1
J: TRBJ1-1
size: NA
D: NA
CDR3: CASSQGGGARGAFF
DNA: TGTGCCAGCAGCCAAGGGGGGGGCGCCCGCGGAGCTTTCTTT

V: TRBV10-3
J: TRBJ2-2
size: many
D: TRBD1
CDR3: CAVTGDGLTGELFF
DNA: TGTGCCGTGACAGGGGATGGGTTGACCGGGGAGCTGTTTTTT

V: TRBV29-1
J: TRBJ2-7
size: many
D: NA
CDR3: CSVVSSYGEQYF
DNA: TGCAGCGTTGTATCTTCCTATGGAGAGCAGTACTTC

V: TRBV2
J: TRBJ1-6
size: many
D: NA
CDR3: CAIQGSSYSPLHF
DNA: TGTGCCATCCAGGGGTCCTCGTATTCACCCCTCCACTTT

V: TRBV6-5
J: TRBJ2-2
size: few
D: TRBD2
CDR3: CASSYLAGGASGELFF
DNA: TGTGCCAGCAGTTACCTAGCGGGAGGGGCCTCCGGGGAGCTGTTTTTT

V: TRBV28
J: TRBJ1-2
size: many
D: NA
CDR3: CASSLPDSYYGYTF
DNA: TGTGCCAGCAGTTTGCCGGACAGTTACTATGGCTACACCTTC

V: TRBV30
J: TRBJ1-5
size: many
D: NA
CDR3: CAWSMSDNQPQHF
DNA: TGTGCCTGGAGTATGAGCGACAATCAGCCCCAGCATTTT

V: TRBV7-8
J: TRBJ1-3
size: many
D: NA
CDR3: CASTSFPSGSGNTIYF
DNA: TGTGCCAGCACCTCATTTCCCTCGGGGTCTGGAAACACCATATATTTT

V: TRBV29-1
J: TRBJ2-7
size: NA
D: TRBD2
CDR3: CSVSGLAGGSAYEQYF
DNA: TGCAGCGTCTCCGGACTAGCGGGAGGCTCCGCCTACGAGCAGTACTTC

V: TRBV30
J: TRBJ1-3
size: NA
D: TRBD1
CDR3: CAWSVSRGQGNTIYF
DNA: TGTGCCTGGAGTGTATCCAGGGGGCAAGGAAACACCATATATTTT

V: TRBV7-9
J: TRBJ2-3
size: NA
D: NA
CDR3: CASSSSAGDRTDTQYF
DNA: TGTGCCAGCAGTTCCTCGGCTGGAGACCGCACAGATACGCAGTATTTT

V: TRBV7-9
J: TRBJ1-2
size: many
D: NA
CDR3: CASSIDLGGVYGYTF
DNA: TGTGCCAGCAGCATAGATTTGGGGGGAGTCTATGGCTACACCTTC

V: TRBV11-2
J: TRBJ2-4
size: NA
D: NA
CDR3: CASKEGGGQQYF
DNA: TGTGCCAGCAAGGAGGGTGGGGGACAGCAGTACTTC

V: TRBV2
J: TRBJ2-7
size: many
D: NA
CDR3: CASRDGPHEQYF
DNA: TGTGCCAGCAGGGACGGACCTCACGAGCAGTACTTC

V: TRBV3-1
J: TRBJ2-7
size: NA
D: NA
CDR3: CASSQEWVEDHEQYF
DNA: TGTGCCAGCAGCCAAGAGTGGGTAGAAGACCACGAGCAGTACTTC

V: TRBV7-8
J: TRBJ2-5
size: many
D: TRBD2
CDR3: CASSPLAGGAAETQYF
DNA: TGTGCCAGCAGCCCTTTAGCGGGAGGGGCTGCCGAGACCCAGTACTTC

V: TRBV7-9
J: TRBJ2-5
size: once
D: NA
CDR3: CASSLFRDQETQYF
DNA: TGTGCCAGCAGTCTCTTTAGGGACCAAGAGACCCAGTACTTC

V: TRBV20-1
J: TRBJ2-7
size: many
D: TRBD2
CDR3: CSANPAGSYEQYF
DNA: TGCAGTGCTAACCCAGCGGGGTCGTACGAGCAGTACTTC

V: TRBV27
J: TRBJ1-5
size: many
D: NA
CDR3: CASSLLPSNQPQHF
DNA: TGTGCCAGCAGTTTACTACCTTCGAATCAGCCCCAGCATTTT

V: TRBV20-1
J: TRBJ2-1
size: few
D: TRBD2
CDR3: CSARLAGELYNEQFF
DNA: TGCAGTGCTAGGTTAGCGGGAGAGCTGTACAATGAGCAGTTCTTC

V: TRBV7-9
J: TRBJ1-4
size: NA
D: NA
CDR3: CASSLGGMANEKLFF
DNA: TGTGCCAGCAGCCTGGGGGGCATGGCTAATGAAAAACTGTTTTTT

V: TRBV19
J: TRBJ1-5
size: many
D: NA
CDR3: CASKIRAKWDQPQHF
DNA: TGTGCCTCAAAAATCAGGGCTAAGTGGGATCAGCCCCAGCATTTT

V: TRBV10-2
J: TRBJ2-1
size: NA
D: TRBD2
CDR3: CASSDQQPGLAGGPAYNEQFF
DNA: TGCGCCAGCAGTGACCAACAACCGGGACTAGCGGGGGGGCCAGCGTACAATGAGCAGTTCTTC

V: TRBV29-1
J: TRBJ1-6
size: many
D: TRBD1
CDR3: CSVRTGANSPLHF
DNA: TGCAGCGTTCGGACAGGGGCAAATTCACCCCTCCACTTT

V: TRBV24-1
J: TRBJ2-3
size: few
D: NA
CDR3: CATKGWVGAEGDTQYF
DNA: TGTGCCACCAAAGGATGGGTGGGAGCGGAAGGAGATACGCAGTATTTT